The clone carrying this T cell receptor (beta chain) turned up a few times. Antigen specificity is unknown. At one boundary the junction diverges from the germline segment, which might be a read error. This specimen belongs to a study of blood T cells in healthy people across ages. Across the whole study: Template switching caught about one barcoded beta molecule for each two T cells. Findings and limits, study-wide: Considered underestimates were the diversity estimates obtained from one million T cells.

CDR1 and CDR2 from the germline V gene are SGHTA and FQGNSA. The CDR3 runs 14 residues. It was with a sample-barcoded 5' primer and a J-beta primer mix that a second PCR of roughly 7 to 12 cycles was run. TCRdb reprocessed the 5' RACE reads with MiXCR, giving one entry per CDR3 protein. The sample has around 870,000 distinct CDR3 sequences, roughly 26% seen once. V usage is TRBV7-2 and J usage is TRBJ2-3; weak D call: TRBD2 (6 bases). Sequencing used blood. The source of this sequence is a woman aged 80 or over in good health. The CDR3 spells CASSSSVVTDTRYF. The CDR3 DNA reads as TGTGCCAGCAGCTCTAGCGTGGTCACAGATACGCGGTATTTT.